Following are 20 T cell receptor beta chains from one sample sequenced in a study of T cells in narcolepsy. Data came from immunoSEQ multiplex PCR; TCRdb stores just in-frame clones and leaves some out. The sample lists roughly 20,000 clones; 80% to 85% were seen once. Sequencing input: memory (CD45RA-) CD4+ T cells from blood. The receptors here all came from a human donor in good health.

V gene TRBV5-1 combines with J gene TRBJ2-5; TRBD2 agrees at 10 bases. TRBJ2-7 explains the end of the DNA better; the J call may be wrong. The germline CDR1 and CDR2 sequences are SGHRS and YFSETQ. The CDR3 is 17 amino acids. The CDR3 DNA reads as TGCGCCAGCAGCGCGACCCCCGGGACTAGCGTAGTCTACGAGCAGTACTTC. Protein: CASSATPGTSVVYEQYF.

This chain links TRBV19 with TRBJ2-7, with D possibly being TRBD1 (5 bases). Trimming took off 5 bases at V and 3 bases at J, with 14 bases between the two ends. The CDR3 is 14 amino acids. From germline, CDR1 is LNHDA and CDR2 SQIVND (reference sequence). CDR3 sequence: CASSPDQGVYEQYF. The CDR3 nucleotides read TGTGCCAGTAGTCCGGACCAGGGTGTCTACGAGCAGTACTTC.

The chain has TRBV6-6 and TRBJ2-7, with D perhaps matching TRBD1 (6 bases). The CDR3 totals 15 residues. V lost 4 bases and J 0 bases, leaving 13 bases between the germline ends. In germline, CDR1 is MNHNY, CDR2 SVGAGI (reference sequence). CDR3 coding DNA: TGTGCCAGCAGTTTCACCCCACAGGGCTCCTACGAGCAGTACTTC. Its translation is CASSFTPQGSYEQYF.

This clone has a handful of counts. The CDR3, as DNA: TGTGCCAGCAGCTTATTTCTGGATACGCAGTATTTT. Its translation: CASSLFLDTQYF. The chain combines TRBV7-2 with TRBJ2-3; D not certain. This CDR3 spans 12 amino acids. V was pared by 2 bases and J by 6 bases, with 6 bases between. The germline V gene encodes CDR1 SGHTA and CDR2 FQGNSA.

The J gene is TRBJ1-6, the V gene TRBV5-6; D is possibly TRBD1 (5 bases). This CDR3 spans 15 amino acids. Germline CDR1 reads SGHDT; CDR2 reads YYEEEE. Trimming cost V 1 base and J 5 bases, with 10 bases left between them. This CDR3 is CASSLWGMDNSPLHF. The CDR3, as DNA: TGTGCCAGCAGCTTGTGGGGGATGGATAATTCACCCCTCCACTTT.

The V and J genes are TRBV21-1 and TRBJ1-4; TRBD1 is taken as the D call from the table, unchecked against the DNA. TRBV21-1 is described as a pseudogene. This CDR3 has 15 amino acids. CDR3 nucleotide sequence: TGTGCCAGCAGCAAAGCGGGGACACTCGATGAAAAACTGTTTTTT. It is translated as CASSKAGTLDEKLFF.

The rearrangement joins TRBV2 to TRBJ2-2, with D possibly TRBD1 on 6 matching bases. This CDR3 is 15 amino acids long. Per germline, CDR1 SNHLY and CDR2 FYNNEI. V gave up 7 bases and J gave up 2 bases, with 14 bases separating them. CDR3 bases: TGTGCCAGCACCCCAGGACAGCAAAACACCGGGGAGCTGTTTTTT. It translates to CASTPGQQNTGELFF.

J is TRBJ2-5 and V is TRBV18; no firm D call. There are 14 residues in the CDR3. Germline CDR1 is KGHSH and CDR2 is LQKENI. V was trimmed by 3 bases and J by 5 bases, leaving 13 bases between them. This chain's CDR3 is CASSPVEKAETQYF. The CDR3 DNA reads as TGTGCCAGCTCACCCGTTGAAAAGGCGGAGACCCAGTACTTC.

This clone was seen more than once but under ten times. The chain couples TRBV27 to TRBJ1-2; weak D call: TRBD1 (5 bases). The V end lost 5 bases, the J end lost 2 bases, and 9 bases lay between the germline ends. Germline V gene sequence: CDR1 MNHEY, CDR2 SMNVEV (reference sequence). CDR3 length: 13 residues. The CDR3 region is CASSHRSNYGYTF. CDR3 DNA: TGTGCCAGCAGTCACAGGAGCAACTATGGCTACACCTTC.

In this sample, this clone turned up a few times. The chain couples TRBV2 to TRBJ1-4; D gene unclear. From germline, CDR1 is SNHLY and CDR2 FYNNEI. The CDR3 is made up of 14 amino acids. V lost 1 base to trimming and J lost 4 bases, with 7 bases between them. The CDR3 reads CASSEVGYNEKLFF. The CDR3 nucleotides read TGTGCCAGCAGTGAAGTAGGGTATAATGAAAAACTGTTTTTT.

The chain employs TRBV9 and TRBJ2-3; a weak D match, TRBD2 (6 bases). In germline, CDR1 is SGDLS, CDR2 YYNGEE. The V and J ends lost 4 bases and 3 bases respectively, with 18 bases between them. This CDR3 spans 16 amino acids. In nucleotides, the CDR3 is TGTGCCAGCAGCCCCGGGTGGGGGGTATCGACAGATACGCAGTATTTT. This gives the protein CASSPGWGVSTDTQYF.

The genes are TRBV2 and TRBJ2-1, with D hard to call. The CDR3 spans 14 residues. Germline V CDR1 and CDR2: SNHLY, FYNNEI. V dropped 2 bases and J dropped 8 bases, with 13 bases sitting between them. The chain's CDR3 is CASSERVPGDEQFF. In nucleotides, the CDR3 is TGTGCCAGCAGTGAAAGGGTCCCGGGCGATGAGCAGTTCTTC.

This clone is a singleton in its sample. The V call is TRBV7-9, the J call TRBJ2-2, with 9 bases identical to TRBD2. The V segment lost 5 bases and the J segment 5 bases; nucleotides outside the gene matches: 9. The length of the CDR3 is 16 residues. The V gene's germline CDR1 is SEHNR and CDR2 FQNEAQ (reference sequence). CDR3 DNA: TGTGCCAGCAGCGCCGAGACTAGCGGCCAAACCGGGGAGCTGTTTTTT. This gives the protein CASSAETSGQTGELFF.

This chain joins TRBV7-2 and TRBJ2-3, with 9 bases that match TRBD2. Trimming took 6 bases from V and 5 from J; bases not matched to a gene: 9. Looked up from germline, CDR1 is SGHTA and CDR2 is FQGNSA. The CDR3 sequence is 15 residues long. CDR3 in amino acids: CASRPRAGGRDTQYF. The CDR3 DNA follows: TGTGCCAGCAGACCAAGGGCGGGGGGGCGAGATACGCAGTATTTT.

The rearrangement links TRBV5-1 to TRBJ2-7, with 7 bases aligning to TRBD2. V shed 4 bases, J shed 6 bases, and the junction held 10 bases outside the gene matches. Germline V gene lookup returns CDR1 SGHRS and CDR2 YFSETQ. The CDR3 length is 14 residues. CDR3 coding DNA: TGCGCCAGCAGCGCGGGGACTACGAGGGGCGAGCAGTACTTC. It yields the protein CASSAGTTRGEQYF.

The V gene is TRBV6-5, the J gene TRBJ2-7, with D hard to call. Germline V gene data show CDR1 as MNHEY and CDR2 as SVGAGI. The CDR3 is 14 amino acids. V was trimmed by 7 bases and J by 2 bases, leaving 15 bases between them. CDR3 DNA sequence: TGTGCCAGCACCTCCCCCGGGCTACCCTACGAGCAGTACTTC. Protein: CASTSPGLPYEQYF.

J is TRBJ1-1 and V is TRBV7-2; D gene ambiguous. The CDR3 has 14 residues. Looked up from germline, CDR1 is SGHTA and CDR2 is FQGNSA. Trimming shortened V by 5 bases and J by 4 bases, and 14 bases separated the two germline ends. CDR3 coding DNA: TGTGCCAGCAGCCCAACGGGTTGGAGCACTGAAGCTTTCTTT. Protein product: CASSPTGWSTEAFF.

The CDR3 here is CASSQADRAGGTQYF. The DNA of the CDR3 is TGCGCCAGCAGCCAGGCGGACAGGGCGGGGGGGACCCAGTACTTC. The V call is TRBV4-1, the J call TRBJ2-5, with D possibly called TRBD1 or TRBD2 (8 bases each). Trimming took 3 bases from V and 7 from J, leaving 18 bases between them. CDR1 is MGHRA and CDR2 is YSYEKL in the germline V gene. This CDR3 region has 15 residues.

The J gene is TRBJ2-1, the V gene TRBV10-3; D possibly uses TRBD1 or TRBD2 (5 bases each). Trimming pared 2 bases from V and 9 bases from J, leaving 14 bases between. The CDR3 runs to 14 residues. The germline CDR1 and CDR2 sequences are ENHRY and SYGVKD. CDR3 bases: TGTGCCATCAGTGAGGGGACCAGCTGGGGTGAGCAGTTCTTC. This encodes CAISEGTSWGEQFF.

The gene calls are TRBV5-5 and TRBJ2-7, with D possibly being TRBD2 (6 bases). Germline CDR1 reads SGHKS; CDR2 reads YYEKEE (reference sequence). V was clipped by 7 bases and J by 4 bases, with 18 bases between them. The CDR3 is 14 amino acids. The CDR3 DNA reads TGTGCCAGCGTCCCCGGGGGAGCCTCTTACGAGCAGTACTTC. Its protein product is CASVPGGASYEQYF.